The 30 T cell receptor beta chains reported below all come from one sample, sequenced in a study. TCRdb redid the calling of the reads with MiXCR, one entry per CDR3 protein. The data show about 15,000 distinct CDR3 sequences, with roughly a third seen just once and about 16% held by the top ten. Sequencing was done on a sample of blood. Source of these receptors: a human donor.

With regard to this clonotype: This may come from a read error, since a much larger clone is one base off. The rearrangement links TRBV4-2 to TRBJ2-1; no reliable D call. The CDR3 runs 14 residues. Deletions cut 1 base from V and 10 bases from J, with 14 bases between. From germline, CDR1 is LGHNA and CDR2 YNFKEQ. In DNA form, the CDR3 reads TGTGCCAGCAGCCAAGGGACCTCGGCGGACGAGCAGTTCTTC. Its protein is CASSQGTSADEQFF.

In this sample, this clonotype turned up many times. This chain uses TRBV29-1 with TRBJ1-2; D unclear. The CDR3 extends over 11 amino acids. The germline gives CDR1 SQVTM, CDR2 ANQGSEA. Trimming pared 6 bases from V and 3 bases from J, leaving 8 bases between. CDR3 loop: CSVPGYYGYTF. The DNA of the CDR3 is TGCAGCGTCCCAGGCTACTATGGCTACACCTTC.

Comment on this clonotype: This may be a read error, as it is one base from a much larger clone. The DNA for the CDR3 is TGCGCCTGCAGCCAAGTTCTGGGTAAGAGATACGAGCAGTACTTC. It codes for CACSQVLGKRYEQYF. The chain recombines TRBV4-3 with TRBJ2-7; D is ambiguous. The CDR3 has 15 amino acids. CDR1 and CDR2 from the germline V gene are LGHNA and YSLEER.

This clonotype was detected a few times. The chain carries TRBV4-3 and TRBJ2-5; 9 bases are a match to TRBD2. The germline CDR1 and CDR2 sequences are LGHNA and YSLEER. The V and J ends lost 8 bases and 5 bases, in that order; junction bases with no gene match: 12. The CDR3 extends over 15 amino acids. CDR3 coding DNA: TGCGCCAGCTCTTACCAAGCGGGAGGAGGTGAGACCCAGTACTTC. Translating it yields CASSYQAGGGETQYF.

This chain links TRBV4-1 with TRBJ2-7; D not resolved. V shed 1 base and J shed 3 bases, with 7 bases lying between them. CDR1 is MGHRA and CDR2 is YSYEKL in the germline V gene. This CDR3 has 13 residues. The CDR3 protein is CASSQGTVYEQYF. CDR3 sequence (DNA): TGCGCCAGCAGCCAAGGGACGGTCTACGAGCAGTACTTC.

By frequency in the sample, this clonotype is medium-sized. The chain is built from TRBV4-3 and TRBJ1-5; D is undetermined. The germline V and J ends were trimmed by 1 base and 4 bases, with 11 bases remaining between them. Germline assignment: CDR1 LGHNA and CDR2 YSLEER. This CDR3 has 15 amino acids. The CDR3: CASSQVYGVNQPQHF. The CDR3 DNA reads TGCGCCAGCAGCCAAGTGTATGGGGTGAATCAGCCCCAGCATTTT.

This clonotype appeared many times. CDR3 nucleotide sequence: TGCGCCAGCAGCCAAGATCCCAGTTCTTCCTACAATGAGCAGTTCTTC. It encodes CASSQDPSSSYNEQFF. The chain carries TRBV4-3 and TRBJ2-1; D remains unclear. The CDR3 runs 16 residues. The V and J ends lost 0 bases and 1 base respectively, with 10 bases between them. Germline V gives CDR1 LGHNA, CDR2 YSLEER.

This clonotype has only a few counts. The chain links TRBV7-8 to TRBJ1-5; TRBD1 might be the D (6 bases). The CDR3 has 18 residues. Per the germline V gene, CDR1 is SGHVS and CDR2 is FQNEAQ. With 1 base removed from V and 1 base from J, the gap between germline ends came to 17 bases. CDR3 bases: TGTGCCAGCAGCTTAGGCAGGGGTGCAGGAATAAGCAATCAGCCCCAGCATTTT. Its translation is CASSLGRGAGISNQPQHF.

This clonotype rates as medium-sized. The chain is built from TRBV11-2 and TRBJ2-1; 8 nucleotides agree with TRBD2. Germline CDR1 SGHAT, CDR2 FQNNGV. V was pared by 0 bases and J by 1 base, with 8 bases of the junction left unmatched. The CDR3 has 18 residues. The CDR3 loop reads CASSLEGSPGGSYNEQFF. DNA for the CDR3: TGTGCCAGCAGCTTAGAGGGGTCACCGGGAGGGTCCTACAATGAGCAGTTCTTC.

The chain has TRBV23-1 and TRBJ1-6, with 7 nucleotides matching TRBD1. TRBV23-1 is treated as an ORF (open reading frame) with a function not yet certain. The CDR3 loop spans 17 amino acids. V lost 7 bases, J lost 0 bases, and 9 bases stayed unmatched. The CDR3, as DNA: TGCGCCAGCACGAGGAGACAGGGACCCTCCTATAATTCACCCCTCCACTTT. As protein: CASTRRQGPSYNSPLHF.

This clonotype was seen at least ten times. The rearrangement joins TRBV18 to TRBJ1-5; D perhaps matches TRBD1 (6 bases). V dropped 4 bases and J dropped 1 base, with 8 bases sitting between them. Germline loops: CDR1 KGHSH, CDR2 LQKENI. The CDR3 runs to 14 residues. Here the CDR3 reads CASSQGGSNQPQHF. DNA of the CDR3: TGTGCCAGCTCACAAGGGGGGAGCAATCAGCCCCAGCATTTT.

This clonotype counts as medium-sized (0.01 to 0.1%). The rearrangement links TRBV4-3 to TRBJ1-6, with 8 bases lining up with TRBD1. The CDR3 spans 15 residues. V lost 1 base, J lost 10 bases, and 6 bases stayed unmatched. CDR1 is LGHNA and CDR2 is YSLEER in the germline V gene. CDR3: CASSQARTGRSPLHF. CDR3 DNA sequence: TGCGCCAGCAGCCAAGCTCGGACAGGGAGGTCACCCCTCCACTTT.

This clonotype was observed at least ten times. CDR3 coding DNA: TGCGCCAGCAGCCAAGATCGAAGTTCACCCCTCCACTTT. It translates to CASSQDRSSPLHF. The chain combines TRBV4-3 with TRBJ1-6; the D is unclear. The V and J ends lost 0 bases and 9 bases respectively, with 6 bases between them. The CDR3 loop spans 13 amino acids. The germline V gene has CDR1 LGHNA and CDR2 YSLEER.

This clonotype was recorded at least ten times. The genes are TRBV13 and TRBJ2-1; 10 bases fit TRBD2. Germline V gene sequence: CDR1 PRHDT, CDR2 FYEKMQ (reference sequence). The CDR3 has 15 residues. The junction had 2 bases not matched to a gene; V was cut back by 2 bases and J by 4 bases. Written as DNA, the CDR3 is TGTGCCAGCAGCTTAAGCGGGAGGGCTTACAATGAGCAGTTCTTC. Amino acids: CASSLSGRAYNEQFF.

This clonotype appeared many times. J is TRBJ1-1 and V is TRBV18; no clear D. Germline V CDR1 and CDR2: KGHSH, LQKENI. This CDR3 comprises 14 residues. The germline V and J ends were trimmed by 4 bases and 4 bases, with 13 bases remaining between them. The DNA for the CDR3 is TGTGCCAGCTCACGGGAAGCTGCAGGCACTGAAGCTTTCTTT. It codes for CASSREAAGTEAFF.

J is TRBJ1-4 and V is TRBV4-3; TRBD1 matches 7 bases. Trimming took 2 bases from V and 4 from J; bases not matched to a gene: 4. The CDR3 totals 15 residues. The germline V gene encodes CDR1 LGHNA and CDR2 YSLEER. The CDR3 loop reads CASSQKGAVNEKLFF. CDR3 DNA: TGCGCCAGCAGCCAAAAGGGGGCGGTTAATGAAAAACTGTTTTTT.

V and J are TRBV29-1 and TRBJ1-2; D perhaps matches TRBD1 (5 bases). Between the trimmed V and J ends, which lost 0 bases and 1 base, there was a span of 18 bases. Germline values: CDR1 SQVTM, CDR2 ANQGSEA. The CDR3 is 17 residues long. The CDR3 DNA follows: TGCAGCGTTGAAGACTGGGGGGGTCGGGAGCGTAACTATGGCTACACCTTC. Amino acid sequence: CSVEDWGGRERNYGYTF.

The chain uses TRBV5-1 and TRBJ2-1; 7 bases are shared with TRBD1. The CDR3 length is 15 residues. Germline V gene lookup returns CDR1 SGHRS and CDR2 YFSETQ. J was trimmed by 6 bases and V by 4 bases; bases with no gene match: 10. The CDR3 sequence is CASSLRDREINEQFF. The DNA of the CDR3 is TGCGCCAGCAGCCTCCGGGACAGAGAGATCAATGAGCAGTTCTTC.

The chain uses TRBV5-1 and TRBJ2-7; no firm D call. V was cut by 4 bases and J by 7 bases, with 18 bases left in between. CDR3 length equals 14 residues. The germline V gene has CDR1 SGHRS and CDR2 YFSETQ. For the CDR3, the DNA is TGCGCCAGCAGCCCCCGACGTGGCGACAATGAGCAGTACTTC. Protein product: CASSPRRGDNEQYF.

This clonotype appeared a few times. The chain couples TRBV4-2 to TRBJ2-2; no clear D. CDR1 and CDR2 (germline): LGHNA, YNFKEQ. This CDR3 has 14 amino acids. Trimming shortened V by 0 bases and J by 10 bases, and 12 bases separated the two germline ends. CDR3 region: CASSQDGLVVELFF. As DNA, the CDR3 is TGTGCCAGCAGCCAAGACGGGCTAGTGGTGGAGCTGTTTTTT.

As DNA, the CDR3 is TGTGCCAGCAGCCAAGATTTTCTGCTAGCGGGGGCTAACGAGCAGTACTTC. It codes for CASSQDFLLAGANEQYF. The chain uses TRBV4-2 and TRBJ2-7; 10 nucleotides match TRBD2. Germline-derived CDR1 and CDR2 are LGHNA and YNFKEQ. V was pared by 0 bases and J by 5 bases, with 10 bases of the junction left unmatched. The CDR3 length is 17 residues.

At least ten counts were recorded for this clonotype. CDR3 in DNA: TGTGCCAGCAGCCAAGACTTTGAAAACACCATATATTTT. Amino acid sequence: CASSQDFENTIYF. The rearrangement uses TRBV4-2 and TRBJ1-3; D call uncertain. The CDR3 extends over 13 amino acids. V lost 0 bases and J 6 bases, leaving 6 bases between the germline ends. CDR1 is LGHNA and CDR2 is YNFKEQ in the germline V gene.

This clonotype appeared a few times. This rearrangement joins TRBV4-2 to TRBJ2-7; D is undetermined. Germline V CDR1 and CDR2: LGHNA, YNFKEQ. Deletions cut 0 bases from V and 4 bases from J, with 7 bases between. The CDR3 is made up of 13 amino acids. This CDR3 is CASSQDTNYEQYF. In DNA, the CDR3 is TGTGCCAGCAGCCAAGACACCAATTACGAGCAGTACTTC.

This clonotype was detected ten times or more. The chain is built from TRBV5-1 and TRBJ1-1; weak D call: TRBD1 (5 bases). V dropped 2 bases and J dropped 1 base, with 9 bases sitting between them. Germline CDR1 and CDR2: SGHRS and YFSETQ. The CDR3 loop spans 14 amino acids. The CDR3: CASSFSQGNTEAFF. CDR3 sequence (DNA): TGCGCCAGCAGCTTTAGTCAGGGGAACACTGAAGCTTTCTTT. Supplemented by reference TRBV5-1 and TRBJ1-1, the full variable domain reads KAGVTQTPRYLIKTRGQQVTLSCSPISGHRSVSWYQQTPGQGLQFLFEYFSETQRNKGNFPGRFSGRQFSNSRSEMNVSTLELGDSALYLCASSFSQGNTEAFFGQGTRLTVV.

This clonotype was seen only a few times. The chain is built from TRBV18 and TRBJ2-1; TRBD2 is a possible D gene (5 bases). This CDR3 contains 13 residues. Between the trimmed V and J ends, which lost 2 bases and 4 bases, there was a span of 6 bases. Germline CDR1 KGHSH, CDR2 LQKENI. The CDR3 sequence is CASSPGLYNEQFF. CDR3 sequence (DNA): TGTGCCAGCTCACCAGGACTTTACAATGAGCAGTTCTTC.

In this sample, this clonotype is medium-sized. The J gene is TRBJ1-1, the V gene TRBV4-3; D not resolved. Germline CDR1 LGHNA, CDR2 YSLEER. CDR3 length: 17 residues. The ends were cut back, 0 bases at V and 1 base at J, with 15 bases in the middle. The chain's CDR3 is CASSQDTDRYWNTEAFF. CDR3 coding DNA: TGCGCCAGCAGCCAAGATACGGACCGCTACTGGAACACTGAAGCTTTCTTT.

With regard to this clonotype: At one end the junction does not follow the germline gene, possibly because of a read error. The rearrangement links TRBV18 to TRBJ1-6, with unresolved D. The germline gives CDR1 KGHSH, CDR2 LQKENI. The CDR3 covers 11 residues. The CDR3 sequence is CASSHNSPLHF. The CDR3 nucleotides are TGTGCCAGCTCCCATAATTCACCCCTCCACTTT.

The chain links TRBV5-1 to TRBJ2-1, with no clear D. Between the trimmed V and J ends, which lost 4 bases and 2 bases, there was a span of 13 bases. CDR1 is SGHRS, CDR2 YFSETQ, per germline. The CDR3 is made up of 15 amino acids. The CDR3 is CASSVEEQAYNEQFF. In DNA form, the CDR3 reads TGCGCCAGCAGCGTTGAAGAGCAGGCCTACAATGAGCAGTTCTTC.

This clonotype was counted at least ten times. The J gene is TRBJ2-1, the V gene TRBV29-1; 14 bases are a match to TRBD2. This CDR3 contains 16 residues. Germline V gives CDR1 SQVTM, CDR2 ANQGSEA. The junction had 9 bases not matched to a gene; V was cut back by 7 bases and J by 4 bases. The CDR3 reads CSAGGTSGRPYNEQFF. As DNA, the CDR3 is TGCAGCGCTGGGGGGACTAGCGGGAGACCTTACAATGAGCAGTTCTTC.

This clonotype was seen ten or more times. The J gene is TRBJ2-6, the V gene TRBV29-1; no clear D. Germline CDR1 is SQVTM and CDR2 is ANQGSEA. The germline V and J ends were trimmed by 0 bases and 4 bases, with 16 bases remaining between them. This CDR3 is 17 amino acids long. CDR3 sequence reads: CSVEDYDTVLGANVLTF. As DNA, the CDR3 is TGCAGCGTTGAAGATTATGATACAGTGTTAGGGGCCAACGTCCTGACTTTC.